The 25 T cell receptor beta chains below come from one sample, sequenced in a study of naive and memory T cell subsets. The library had UMIs added by 3' ligation of an oligonucleotide to TCR cDNA. Four PCR rounds used nested alpha and beta constant region primers plus the SP2 primer. TCRdb itself ran the 5' RACE reads through MiXCR, one entry per CDR3 protein. The table shows 50,000 to 65,000 distinct CDR3 sequences, with around 7.3% occurring only once. These receptors were taken from a female donor in good health.

This clonotype came up a few times. V and J are TRBV6-2 or TRBV6-3 and TRBJ1-2, with D possibly matching TRBD1 (5 bases). The V gene's germline CDR1 is MNHEY and CDR2 SVGEGT. The CDR3 length is 16 residues. The V end was cut by 6 bases, the J end by 0 bases, with 17 bases between. The CDR3 sequence is CASSFNTGRANYGYTF. Here the CDR3 DNA reads TGTGCCAGCAGCTTCAACACAGGACGAGCTAACTATGGCTACACCTTC.

The table lists this clonotype with many counts. This rearrangement joins TRBV28 to TRBJ2-1, with TRBD1 identical over 7 bases. The V gene's germline CDR1 is MDHEN and CDR2 SYDVKM. This CDR3 comprises 13 residues. After removal of 5 bases from V and 6 bases from J, the junction contained 4 bases not matched to a gene. CDR3: CASSKAGGNEQFF. The CDR3 DNA sequence: TGTGCCAGCAGTAAAGCAGGGGGCAATGAGCAGTTCTTC.

There are many counts of this clonotype. This chain uses TRBV6-5 with TRBJ1-3; D remains ambiguous. The germline V gene encodes CDR1 MNHEY and CDR2 SVGAGI. The germline V and J ends were trimmed by 3 bases and 0 bases, with 12 bases remaining between them. The CDR3 is made up of 16 amino acids. In DNA, the CDR3 is TGTGCCAGCAGTTATGGATCCTTCAACTCTGGAAACACCATATATTTT. This sequence encodes CASSYGSFNSGNTIYF.

V is TRBV20-1 and J is TRBJ2-7; 9 bases line up with TRBD1. V was clipped by 5 bases and J by 3 bases; unmatched bases: 8. CDR1 and CDR2 from the germline V gene are DFQATT and SNEGSKA (reference sequence). CDR3 length: 14 amino acids. CDR3 nucleotides: TGCAGTGCTGACCGGACAGGGGTATACTACGAGCAGTACTTC. Translating it yields CSADRTGVYYEQYF.

Many counts were recorded for this clonotype. The genes are TRBV20-1 and TRBJ1-5; D is perhaps TRBD1 (5 bases). Trimming left V 2 bases short and J 4 bases short, with 12 bases between. Germline V gives CDR1 DFQATT, CDR2 SNEGSKA (reference sequence). The length of the CDR3 is 14 residues. CDR3 DNA sequence: TGCAGTGCTAGAAAGGGACCTAATAATCAGCCCCAGCATTTT. It encodes CSARKGPNNQPQHF.

This clonotype was seen only a few times. This chain joins TRBV7-8 and TRBJ2-2; no clear D. Trimming shortened V by 2 bases and J by 6 bases, and 13 bases separated the two germline ends. The CDR3 consists of 15 residues. Germline V lookup: CDR1 SGHVS, CDR2 FQNEAQ. The chain's CDR3 is CASSLWAFAPGELFF. The DNA for the CDR3 is TGTGCCAGCAGCTTATGGGCCTTTGCTCCCGGGGAGCTGTTTTTT.

This clonotype was detected many times. The chain links TRBV29-1 to TRBJ1-1, with D possibly being TRBD1 (5 bases). Germline CDR1 SQVTM, CDR2 ANQGSEA. The V gene lost 3 bases and the J gene lost 0 bases, with 17 bases spanning the gap. The CDR3 length is 16 residues. In DNA, the CDR3 is TGCAGCGTTGAGTTTGCGGCAGGGATTATGAACACTGAAGCTTTCTTT. Protein product: CSVEFAAGIMNTEAFF. Combining the CDR3 with reference TRBV29-1 and TRBJ1-1 gives the whole variable domain SAVISQKPSRDICQRGTSLTIQCQVDSQVTMMFWYRQQPGQSLTLIATANQGSEATYESGFVIDKFPISRPNLTFSTLTVSNMSPEDSSIYLCSVEFAAGIMNTEAFFGQGTRLTVV.

This clonotype was seen more than once but under ten times. The chain links TRBV6-2 or TRBV6-3 to TRBJ2-5; 7 bases are a match to TRBD1. This CDR3 is built from 13 residues. Germline V lookup: CDR1 MNHEY, CDR2 SVGEGT. Trimming took 4 bases from V and 2 from J; bases not matched to a gene: 1. The CDR3 loop reads CASSWDRQETQYF. CDR3 nucleotide sequence: TGTGCCAGCAGTTGGGACAGACAAGAGACCCAGTACTTC.

This clonotype was detected ten times or more. This chain links TRBV6-2 or TRBV6-3 with TRBJ1-2; unclear D gene. The germline V gene has CDR1 MNHEY and CDR2 SVGEGT. V gave up 6 bases and J gave up 8 bases, with 16 bases separating them. The CDR3 has 13 amino acids. The chain's CDR3 is CASSWGIAGGYTF. In nucleotides, the CDR3 is TGTGCCAGCAGCTGGGGAATCGCGGGAGGCTACACCTTC.

Ten or more counts support this clonotype. The CDR3 DNA follows: TGTGCCAGCAGTGAACTTGTGGCTCTATGGGATGAAAAACTGTTTTTT. Translated, it gives CASSELVALWDEKLFF. The chain joins TRBV6-1 to TRBJ1-4; unclear D gene. Per the germline V gene, CDR1 is MNHNS and CDR2 is SASEGT. Trimming stripped 2 bases from V and 6 bases from J, with 16 bases between. The CDR3 is 16 residues long.

V usage is TRBV30 and J usage is TRBJ1-5, with 7 bases aligning to TRBD1. V lost 1 base, J lost 5 bases, and 2 bases stayed unmatched. The CDR3 totals 13 residues. CDR1 GTSNPN and CDR2 SVGIG come from the germline V gene (reference sequence). The CDR3 sequence is CAWSGQGDQPQHF. CDR3 nucleotide sequence: TGTGCCTGGAGTGGACAGGGCGATCAGCCCCAGCATTTT.

This clonotype came up a few times. The rearrangement joins TRBV6-1 to TRBJ1-5; D is uncertain. This CDR3 region has 14 residues. Per germline, CDR1 MNHNS and CDR2 SASEGT. V lost 4 bases to trimming and J lost 0 bases, with 7 bases between them. CDR3 sequence: CASSGHLSNQPQHF. CDR3 DNA sequence: TGTGCCAGCAGTGGACACCTTAGCAATCAGCCCCAGCATTTT.

This clonotype was counted many times. This rearrangement joins TRBV6-2 or TRBV6-3 to TRBJ2-3, with a tentative D call TRBD2 (5 bases). CDR3 length: 12 amino acids. Germline values: CDR1 MNHEY, CDR2 SVGEGT. The V end was cut by 2 bases, the J end by 7 bases, with 7 bases between. The CDR3 sequence: CASSYIGNTQYF. DNA for the CDR3: TGTGCCAGCAGTTACATCGGGAATACGCAGTATTTT.

This rearrangement joins TRBV4-1 to TRBJ2-3, with TRBD1 matching 9 bases. The CDR3 spans 18 residues. CDR1 is MGHRA, CDR2 YSYEKL, per germline. V dropped 4 bases and J dropped 5; count of bases not matched to a gene: 16. This CDR3 reads CASSRLRPGQGEGDTQYF. CDR3 nucleotides: TGCGCCAGCAGCCGGCTGAGACCGGGACAGGGAGAGGGAGATACGCAGTATTTT.

This clonotype was seen repeatedly, ten times or more. In DNA, the CDR3 is TGCAGTGCTAGGGAGGCAGGGGGCTTACGGAACACTGAAGCTTTCTTT. It translates to CSAREAGGLRNTEAFF. The chain uses TRBV20-1 and TRBJ1-1; 8 nucleotides agree with TRBD1. The V and J ends lost 3 bases and 1 base, in that order; junction bases with no gene match: 10. From germline, CDR1 is DFQATT and CDR2 SNEGSKA (reference sequence). The CDR3 covers 16 residues.

The rearrangement links TRBV6-6 to TRBJ2-5, with a tentative D call TRBD2 (6 bases). Germline-derived CDR1 and CDR2 are MNHNY and SVGAGI (reference sequence). The V end lost 2 bases, the J end lost 5 bases, and 18 bases lay between the germline ends. This CDR3 spans 16 amino acids. The DNA for the CDR3 is TGTGCCAGCAGTTACCCTTCGGGGGAGGCCAAGGAGACCCAGTACTTC. Protein sequence: CASSYPSGEAKETQYF.

Ten or more counts support this clonotype. The gene calls are TRBV12-3 or TRBV12-4 and TRBJ2-3, with TRBD2 matching 9 bases. This CDR3 contains 15 residues. Germline trimming cut 6 bases from V and 4 bases from J; bases unmatched to any gene: 8. The CDR3: CASSPRRGRADTQYF. The CDR3 region has the DNA TGTGCCAGCAGCCCCAGGCGCGGGAGGGCAGATACGCAGTATTTT.

This clonotype was counted between two and nine times. J is TRBJ1-1 and V is TRBV7-9; 8 nucleotides match TRBD1. There are 12 residues in the CDR3. CDR1 SEHNR and CDR2 FQNEAQ come from the germline V gene (reference sequence). J lost 6 bases, V lost 6 bases, and 3 bases had no gene match. The CDR3 loop reads CASRQGGAEAFF. The DNA of the CDR3 is TGTGCCAGCAGACAGGGGGGCGCTGAAGCTTTCTTT.

There are many counts of this clonotype. V usage is TRBV7-2 and J usage is TRBJ1-5; TRBD1 agrees at 10 bases. Germline V CDR1 and CDR2: SGHTA, FQGNSA. V gave up 2 bases and J gave up 7 bases; unmatched junction bases: 5. This CDR3 comprises 15 residues. The CDR3 nucleotides are TGTGCCAGCAGCTTATGGGACAGGGGAGGGCAGCCCCAGCATTTT. This codes for CASSLWDRGGQPQHF.

This clonotype appeared a few times. The chain combines TRBV19 with TRBJ1-5; D gene uncertain. V was pared by 6 bases and J by 5 bases, with 17 bases between. CDR1 and CDR2 from the germline V gene are LNHDA and SQIVND (reference sequence). This CDR3 region has 15 residues. The CDR3 sequence: CASRVTDGRYQPQHF. CDR3 in DNA: TGTGCCAGTAGAGTAACGGATGGAAGATATCAGCCCCAGCATTTT.

The chain has TRBV6-5 and TRBJ1-1, with unresolved D. V lost 6 bases and J lost 4, with 15 bases in between. Germline lookup yields CDR1 MNHEY and CDR2 SVGAGI. This CDR3 region has 14 residues. The CDR3 bases are TGTGCCAGCAGCCCAGGACGCCGGAGCACTGAAGCTTTCTTT. Protein sequence: CASSPGRRSTEAFF.

This clonotype was seen ten or more times. This chain joins TRBV6-6 and TRBJ1-2; D uncertain. CDR3 length equals 14 residues. V shed 0 bases and J shed 5 bases, with 10 bases lying between them. Germline V gives CDR1 MNHNY, CDR2 SVGAGI (reference sequence). CDR3 sequence reads: CASSYSMREYGYTF. The CDR3 coding sequence is TGTGCCAGCAGTTACTCGATGCGAGAGTATGGCTACACCTTC.

This clonotype appeared a few times. The J gene is TRBJ2-1, the V gene TRBV3-1; possibly TRBD1 for D (6 bases). V gave up 1 base and J gave up 0 bases, with 10 bases separating them. Germline loops: CDR1 LGHDT, CDR2 YNNKEL (reference sequence). This CDR3 comprises 16 residues. CDR3 region: CASSQVGGVSYNEQFF. The CDR3 coding sequence is TGTGCCAGCAGCCAAGTTGGGGGCGTCTCCTACAATGAGCAGTTCTTC.

CDR3 in amino acids: CASSRSLTENYYGYTF. CDR3 bases: TGCGCCAGCAGCCGTTCCCTGACGGAAAACTACTATGGCTACACCTTC. The J gene is TRBJ1-2, the V gene TRBV5-1; D ambiguous. Trimming shortened V by 4 bases and J by 3 bases, and 19 bases separated the two germline ends. The CDR3 runs 16 residues. The germline CDR1 and CDR2 sequences are SGHRS and YFSETQ.

This clonotype occurred a few times. The chain uses TRBV5-1 and TRBJ1-1; 7 bases line up with TRBD1. V lost 5 bases, J lost 11 bases, and 18 bases stayed unmatched. CDR3 size: 15 residues. Germline values: CDR1 SGHRS, CDR2 YFSETQ. The CDR3 DNA reads TGCGCCAGCAGATCTCCGGGACAGCCGCTTTCCTGGGCTTTCTTT. Its protein product is CASRSPGQPLSWAFF.